Below are 11 T cell receptor beta chains sequenced from a single sample in a study of blood T cell repertoires in COVID-19. Using immunoSEQ multiplex PCR, the repertoire was profiled, and TCRdb retains in-frame clones only, with some absent. The table has approximately 290,000 clones, about 89% seen once. Sequencing was done on a sample of peripheral blood. The source of these receptors is a woman aged 60 to 75 with acute or convalescent COVID-19.

V usage is TRBV9 and J usage is TRBJ2-7, with 7 positions matching TRBD1. Trimming took 0 bases from V and 5 from J; bases not matched to a gene: 8. The CDR3 contains 15 residues. Looked up from germline, CDR1 is SGDLS and CDR2 is YYNGEE. The CDR3 DNA sequence: TGTGCCAGCAGCGTAGAGAGCAGGGGGTGGGACGAGCAGTACTTC. Protein: CASSVESRGWDEQYF.

This clone was found once. V usage is TRBV2 and J usage is TRBJ2-2; 9 nucleotides agree with TRBD2. With 10 bases clipped from V and 0 bases from J, the junction kept 6 bases outside the gene matches. In germline, CDR1 is SNHLY, CDR2 FYNNEI. The CDR3 contains 15 residues. The CDR3 reads CATISGGSNTGELFF. The CDR3 bases are TGTGCCACCATTAGCGGGGGCTCGAACACCGGGGAGCTGTTTTTT. Variable domain in full (rest from reference TRBV2 and TRBJ2-2): EPEVTQTPSHQVTQMGQEVILRCVPISNHLYFYWYRQILGQKVEFLVSFYNNEISEKSEIFDDQFSVERPDGSNFTLKIRSTKLEDSAMYFCATISGGSNTGELFFGEGSRLTVL.

This clone has just a few counts. V is TRBV2 and J is TRBJ1-6, with D unresolved. The CDR3 totals 13 residues. The V and J ends lost 6 bases and 7 bases respectively, with 10 bases between them. Germline CDR1 and CDR2: SNHLY and FYNNEI. CDR3 coding DNA: TGTGCCAGCAGGGTGGGCGGGAATTCACCCCTCCACTTT. Residues: CASRVGGNSPLHF.

The V and J genes are TRBV6-2 or TRBV6-3 and TRBJ1-1; TRBD1 is a possible D gene (6 bases). The CDR3 length is 16 residues. Germline CDR1 reads MNHEY; CDR2 reads SVGEGT. The V and J ends lost 2 bases and 0 bases respectively, with 13 bases between them. The CDR3 protein is CASSYRLAGVNTEAFF. CDR3 sequence (DNA): TGTGCCAGCAGTTACCGGCTCGCAGGGGTGAACACTGAAGCTTTCTTT.

The V gene is TRBV6-5, the J gene TRBJ2-7; TRBD2 might be the D (6 bases). Per germline, CDR1 MNHEY and CDR2 SVGAGI. The CDR3 covers 13 residues. Trimming cost V 7 bases and J 2 bases, with 12 bases left between them. The CDR3 spells CASTPGDPYEQYF. The CDR3 DNA reads TGTGCCAGCACCCCGGGAGATCCCTACGAGCAGTACTTC.

The chain joins TRBV29-1 to TRBJ1-1; D may be TRBD1 (5 bases). With 2 bases removed from V and 0 bases from J, the gap between germline ends came to 7 bases. Looked up from germline, CDR1 is SQVTM and CDR2 is ANQGSEA. This CDR3 has 13 amino acids. CDR3 region: CSVEQGMNTEAFF. The CDR3 DNA reads TGCAGCGTTGAACAGGGTATGAACACTGAAGCTTTCTTT.

This rearrangement joins TRBV11-2 to TRBJ2-4, with 8 bases identical to TRBD1. Trimming cost V 5 bases and J 2 bases; bases outside gene matches: 2. Germline loops: CDR1 SGHAT, CDR2 FQNNGV. CDR3 length: 14 residues. In nucleotides, the CDR3 is TGTGCCAGCAGCGGCAGGGGGCCCAAAAACATTCAGTACTTC. As protein: CASSGRGPKNIQYF. Drawing the rest from reference TRBV11-2 and TRBJ2-4, the complete variable domain is EAGVAQSPRYKIIEKRQSVAFWCNPISGHATLYWYQQILGQGPKLLIQFQNNGVVDDSQLPKDRFSAERLKGVDSTLKIQPAKLEDSAVYLCASSGRGPKNIQYFGAGTRLSVL.

The CDR3 region has the DNA TGTGCCAGCAGTCCCCAGGGCCTTCGTAATCAGCCCCAGCATTTT. Encoded protein: CASSPQGLRNQPQHF. The chain couples TRBV28 to TRBJ1-5; D may be TRBD1 (5 bases). Trimming took 5 bases from V and 4 from J, leaving 15 bases between them. CDR1 MDHEN and CDR2 SYDVKM come from the germline V gene. The CDR3 covers 15 residues. Complete variable domain (other parts from reference TRBV28 and TRBJ1-5): DVKVTQSSRYLVKRTGEKVFLECVQDMDHENMFWYRQDPGLGLRLIYFSYDVKMKEKGDIPEGYSVSREKKERFSLILESASTNQTSMYLCASSPQGLRNQPQHFGDGTRLSIL.

Comment on this clone: The junction differs from germline at one of its ends, possibly a read error. V usage is TRBV6-5 and J usage is TRBJ2-2; 9 bases align to TRBD2. CDR3 length equals 13 residues. Germline values: CDR1 MNHEY, CDR2 SVGAGI. The CDR3 is CASSPGVAGEVFF. The CDR3 nucleotides are TGTGCCAGCAGCCCGGGGGTAGCGGGGGAGGTGTTTTTT.

This chain uses TRBV6-4 with TRBJ2-2, with TRBD2 matching 8 bases. Germline CDR1 is MRHNA and CDR2 is SNTAGT. V lost 5 bases to trimming and J lost 5 bases; unmatched junction nucleotides: 10. This CDR3 spans 16 amino acids. The CDR3 spells CASSPHGTSSTGELFF. DNA of the CDR3: TGTGCCAGCAGTCCCCACGGGACTAGTTCGACCGGGGAGCTGTTTTTT.

The chain joins TRBV10-3 to TRBJ1-2, with 8 bases lining up with TRBD1. The germline gives CDR1 ENHRY, CDR2 SYGVKD. The CDR3 sequence is 15 residues long. J lost 0 bases, V lost 8 bases, and 8 bases had no gene match. The DNA of the CDR3 is TGTGCCATCCCCATAGGACAGGGCTCTAACTATGGCTACACCTTC. Encoded protein: CAIPIGQGSNYGYTF.